The entry below describes one T cell receptor beta chain. The antigen remains undetermined. Other nucleotide sequences in the sample specify the same CDR3. The sample belongs to a study of shared clonotypes between healthy human individuals. CDR3 size: 13 residues. V was shortened by 3 bases and J by 2 bases, with 7 bases between the two germline ends. CDR1 and CDR2 (germline): LNHDA, SQIVND (reference sequence). Researchers partitioned CD4+ cells into CD45RA+ naive and CD45RA-negative memory subsets. General study points: Naive subsets typically showed greater estimated richness than memory subsets.

Here immunoSEQ multiplex PCR was the method, and the copy in TCRdb shows in-frame clones only, minus some. There are 2 million to 3 million clones in the sample; approximately 93% occur only once, and more than 0.35% lies in the top ten. Sequencing was carried out using naive CD4+ T cells from PBMCs. Subset meaning: CD45RA+ positively selected. The clonotype comes from a man between 18 and 35 years old in good health. Some clones in this sample may be carry-over from other donors' samples. The chain joins TRBV19 to TRBJ2-5; the D is unclear. The DNA of the CDR3 is TGTGCCAGTAGTATCAGGTATCAAGAGACCCAGTACTTC. Its protein product is CASSIRYQETQYF.